The present T cell receptor beta chain was sequenced within a study of siplizumab effects on memory and regulatory T cells. Study-level points and caveats: Sequences that were alloreactive and traceable to unstimulated CD4+ memory cells were significantly reduced by siplizumab. Most alloreactive clones went unmapped to unstimulated subsets; only a minor fraction mapped. Treatment with siplizumab left mappable alloreactive CD4+ clones averaging about 63% Treg-derived, compared with around 29% in controls. An assignable phenotype, naive or memory, was missing from roughly 80-95% of proliferating CD4+ or CD8+ clones.

Generated by immunoSEQ multiplex PCR, the TCRdb table keeps only in-frame clones and is missing some. The sample has 80,000 to 130,000 clones, about 90% seen once; the top ten hold about 2.4%. Comments on this clone: What it binds is not known.

Germline V gives CDR1 SNHLY, CDR2 FYNNEI. This CDR3 spans 14 amino acids. After removal of 5 bases from V and 7 bases from J, the junction contained 9 bases not matched to a gene. The sequencing sample was made of CD4+ T cells sorted from blood. The source is a human donor in good health. Some clones in this sample may be carry-over from other donors' samples. The V call is TRBV2, the J call TRBJ1-2; 8 bases agree with TRBD1. The CDR3 loop reads CASSLRTGSGGYTF. CDR3 coding DNA: TGTGCCAGCAGTCTACGGACAGGGTCTGGTGGCTACACCTTC.